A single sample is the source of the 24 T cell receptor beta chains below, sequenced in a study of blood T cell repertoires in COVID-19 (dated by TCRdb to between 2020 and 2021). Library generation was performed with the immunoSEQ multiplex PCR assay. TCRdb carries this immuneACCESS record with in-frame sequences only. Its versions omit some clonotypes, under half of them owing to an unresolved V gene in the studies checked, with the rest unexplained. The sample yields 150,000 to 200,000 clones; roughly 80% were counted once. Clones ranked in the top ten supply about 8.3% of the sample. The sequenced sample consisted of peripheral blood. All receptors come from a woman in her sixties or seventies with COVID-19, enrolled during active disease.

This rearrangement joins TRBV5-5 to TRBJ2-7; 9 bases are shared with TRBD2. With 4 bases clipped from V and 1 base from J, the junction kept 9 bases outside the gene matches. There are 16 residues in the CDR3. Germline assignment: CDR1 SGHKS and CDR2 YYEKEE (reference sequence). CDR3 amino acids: CASSPPGSGRSYEQYF. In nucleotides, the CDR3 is TGTGCCAGCAGCCCGCCGGGGAGCGGGAGGTCCTACGAGCAGTACTTC. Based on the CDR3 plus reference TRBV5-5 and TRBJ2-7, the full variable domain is DAGVTQSPTHLIKTRGQQVTLRCSPISGHKSVSWYQQVLGQGPQFIFQYYEKEERGRGNFPDRFSARQFPNYSSELNVNALLLGDSALYLCASSPPGSGRSYEQYFGPGTRLTVT.

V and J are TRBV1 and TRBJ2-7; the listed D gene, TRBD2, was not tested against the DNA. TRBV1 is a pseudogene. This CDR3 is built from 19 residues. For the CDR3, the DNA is TGCACCAGCAGCTTCTCTATAGGGACTAGCGCAACTGAGGACTACGAGCAGTACTTC. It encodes CTSSFSIGTSATEDYEQYF.

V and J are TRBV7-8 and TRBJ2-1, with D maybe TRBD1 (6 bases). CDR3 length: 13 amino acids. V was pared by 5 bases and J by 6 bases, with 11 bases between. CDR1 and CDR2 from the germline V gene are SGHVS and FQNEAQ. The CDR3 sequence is CASSRDRLNEQFF. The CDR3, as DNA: TGTGCCAGCAGCCGCGACAGGCTCAATGAGCAGTTCTTC.

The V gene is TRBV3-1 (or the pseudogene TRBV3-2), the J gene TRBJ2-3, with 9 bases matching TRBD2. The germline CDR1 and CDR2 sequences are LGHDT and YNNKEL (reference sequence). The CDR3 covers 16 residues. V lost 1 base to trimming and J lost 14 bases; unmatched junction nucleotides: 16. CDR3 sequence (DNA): TGTGCCAGCAGCCAAGTTCAATTAGCGGGAGTCGTCGCGATGTATTTT. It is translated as CASSQVQLAGVVAMYF.

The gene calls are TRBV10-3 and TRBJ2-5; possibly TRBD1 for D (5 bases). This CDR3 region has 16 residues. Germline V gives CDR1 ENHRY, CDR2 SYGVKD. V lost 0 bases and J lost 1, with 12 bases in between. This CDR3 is CAISESGAASQETQYF. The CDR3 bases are TGTGCCATCAGTGAGTCTGGGGCAGCCTCCCAAGAGACCCAGTACTTC.

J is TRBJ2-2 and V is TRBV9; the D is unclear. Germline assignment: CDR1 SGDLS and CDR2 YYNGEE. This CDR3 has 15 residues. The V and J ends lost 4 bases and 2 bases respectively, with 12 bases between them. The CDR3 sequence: CASSPKTGNTGELFF. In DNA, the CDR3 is TGTGCCAGCAGCCCAAAGACTGGTAACACCGGGGAGCTGTTTTTT.

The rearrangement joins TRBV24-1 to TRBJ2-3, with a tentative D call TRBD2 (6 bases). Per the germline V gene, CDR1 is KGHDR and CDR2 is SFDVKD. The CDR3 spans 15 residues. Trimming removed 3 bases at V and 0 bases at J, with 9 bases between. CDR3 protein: CATSDGGTSTDTQYF. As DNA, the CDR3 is TGTGCCACCAGTGATGGAGGGACCAGCACAGATACGCAGTATTTT.

Here the CDR3 reads CASSLQGVQETQYF. The CDR3 nucleotides read TGTGCCAGCAGCTTACAGGGGGTCCAAGAGACCCAGTACTTC. J is TRBJ2-5 and V is TRBV7-9; 7 bases agree with TRBD1. The V gene end was trimmed by 2 bases and the J gene end by 1 base; junction bases not matched to a gene: 1. This CDR3 is built from 14 residues. In germline, CDR1 is SEHNR, CDR2 FQNEAQ (reference sequence). Based on the CDR3 plus reference TRBV7-9 and TRBJ2-5, the full variable domain is DTGVSQNPRHKITKRGQNVTFRCDPISEHNRLYWYRQTLGQGPEFLTYFQNEAQLEKSRLLSDRFSAERPKGSFSTLEIQRTEQGDSAMYLCASSLQGVQETQYFGPGTRLLVL.

CDR3 sequence (DNA): TGTGCCAGCAGCCAATCAGGTAGCTCCTACGAGCAGTACTTC. It translates to CASSQSGSSYEQYF. The chain uses TRBV7-9 and TRBJ2-7; unclear D gene. Trimming stripped 5 bases from V and 0 bases from J, with 11 bases between. The CDR3 is 14 residues long. Germline CDR1 is SEHNR and CDR2 is FQNEAQ (reference sequence).

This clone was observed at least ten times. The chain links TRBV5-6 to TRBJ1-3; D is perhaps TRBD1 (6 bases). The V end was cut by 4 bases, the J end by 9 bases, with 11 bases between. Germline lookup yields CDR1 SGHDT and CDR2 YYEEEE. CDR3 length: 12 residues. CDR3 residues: CASSQVGATIYF. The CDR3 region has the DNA TGTGCCAGCAGCCAAGTGGGGGCCACCATATATTTT.

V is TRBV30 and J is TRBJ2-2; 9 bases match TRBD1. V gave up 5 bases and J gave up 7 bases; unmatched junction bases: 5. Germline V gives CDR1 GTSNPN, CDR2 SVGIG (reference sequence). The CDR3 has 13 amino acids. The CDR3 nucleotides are TGTGCCTGGCAGGGACAGGGCATCGGGGAGCTGTTTTTT. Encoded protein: CAWQGQGIGELFF. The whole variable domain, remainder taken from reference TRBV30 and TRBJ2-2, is SQTIHQWPATLVQPVGSPLSLECTVEGTSNPNLYWYRQAAGRGLQLLFYSVGIGQISSEVPQNLSASRPQDRQFILSSKKLLLSDSGFYLCAWQGQGIGELFFGEGSRLTVL.

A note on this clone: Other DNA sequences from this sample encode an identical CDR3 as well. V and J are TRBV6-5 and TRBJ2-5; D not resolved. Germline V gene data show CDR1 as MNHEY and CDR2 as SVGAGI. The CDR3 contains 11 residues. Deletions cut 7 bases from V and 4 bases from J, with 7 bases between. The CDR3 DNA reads TGTGCCAGCACCGCCGGAGAGACCCAGTACTTC. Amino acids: CASTAGETQYF.

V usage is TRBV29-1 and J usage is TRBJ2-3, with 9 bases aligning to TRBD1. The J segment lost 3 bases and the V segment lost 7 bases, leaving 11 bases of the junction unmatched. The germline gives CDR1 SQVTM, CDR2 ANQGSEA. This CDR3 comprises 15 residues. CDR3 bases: TGCAGCGCTGATGGCTCCGGGACAGGGACAGATACGCAGTATTTT. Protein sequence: CSADGSGTGTDTQYF.

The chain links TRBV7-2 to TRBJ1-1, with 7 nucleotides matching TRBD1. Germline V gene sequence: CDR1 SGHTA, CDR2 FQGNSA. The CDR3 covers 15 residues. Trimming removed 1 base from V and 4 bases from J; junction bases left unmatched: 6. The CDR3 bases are TGTGCCAGCAGCTTAGTTGAATGGGACAGCACTGAAGCTTTCTTT. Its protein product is CASSLVEWDSTEAFF.

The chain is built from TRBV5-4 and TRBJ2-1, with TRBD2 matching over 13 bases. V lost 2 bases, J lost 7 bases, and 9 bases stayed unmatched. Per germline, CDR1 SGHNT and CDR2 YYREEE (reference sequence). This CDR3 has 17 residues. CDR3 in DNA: TGTGCCAGCAGCTTTGGGTCAACTAGCGGGAGGGGAAATGAGCAGTTCTTC. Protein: CASSFGSTSGRGNEQFF.

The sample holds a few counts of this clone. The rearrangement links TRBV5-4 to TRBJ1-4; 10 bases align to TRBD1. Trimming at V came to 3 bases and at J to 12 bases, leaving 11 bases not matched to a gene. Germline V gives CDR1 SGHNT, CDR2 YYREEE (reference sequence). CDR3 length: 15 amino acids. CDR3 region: CASSSPGQGMKELFF. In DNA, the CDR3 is TGTGCCAGCAGCTCCCCGGGACAGGGGATGAAGGAACTGTTTTTT.

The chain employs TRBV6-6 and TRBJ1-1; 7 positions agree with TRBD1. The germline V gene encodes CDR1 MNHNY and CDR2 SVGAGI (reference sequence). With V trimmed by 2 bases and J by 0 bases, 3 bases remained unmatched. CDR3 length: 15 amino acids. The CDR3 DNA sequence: TGTGCCAGCAGTTACCGACAGGGAGTGAACACTGAAGCTTTCTTT. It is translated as CASSYRQGVNTEAFF.

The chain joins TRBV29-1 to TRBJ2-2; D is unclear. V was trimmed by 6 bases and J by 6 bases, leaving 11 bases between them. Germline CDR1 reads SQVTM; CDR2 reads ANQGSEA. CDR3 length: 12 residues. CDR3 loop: CSVARVSGELFF. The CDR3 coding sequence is TGCAGCGTAGCACGGGTTTCCGGGGAGCTGTTTTTT.

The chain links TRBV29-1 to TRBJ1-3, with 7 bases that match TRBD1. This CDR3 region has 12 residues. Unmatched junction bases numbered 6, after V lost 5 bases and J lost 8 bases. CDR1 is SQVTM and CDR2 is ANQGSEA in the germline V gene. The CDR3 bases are TGCAGCGTTAACAGGGGTGATGACACCATATATTTT. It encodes CSVNRGDDTIYF. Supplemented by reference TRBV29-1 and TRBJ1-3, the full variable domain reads SAVISQKPSRDICQRGTSLTIQCQVDSQVTMMFWYRQQPGQSLTLIATANQGSEATYESGFVIDKFPISRPNLTFSTLTVSNMSPEDSSIYLCSVNRGDDTIYFGEGSWLTVV.

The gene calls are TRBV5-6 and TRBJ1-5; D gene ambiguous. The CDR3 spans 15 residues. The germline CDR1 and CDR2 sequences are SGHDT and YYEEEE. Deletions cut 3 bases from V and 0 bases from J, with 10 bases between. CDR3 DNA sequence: TGTGCCAGCAGCTCTCTCGAGTATAGCAATCAGCCCCAGCATTTT. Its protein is CASSSLEYSNQPQHF.

CDR3 in amino acids: CASTGTSLSGANVLTF. The CDR3 DNA reads TGTGCCAGTACAGGGACTTCCCTCTCTGGGGCCAACGTCCTGACTTTC. This sequence joins TRBV19 and TRBJ2-6; possible D gene TRBD2, 6 bases. Germline lookup yields CDR1 LNHDA and CDR2 SQIVND (reference sequence). CDR3 length equals 16 residues. V dropped 7 bases and J dropped 0 bases, with 13 bases sitting between them.

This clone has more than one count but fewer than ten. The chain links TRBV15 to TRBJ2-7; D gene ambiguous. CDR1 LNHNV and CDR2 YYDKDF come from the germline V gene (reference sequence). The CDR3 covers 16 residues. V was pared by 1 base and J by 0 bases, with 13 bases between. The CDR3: CATSRGLSATSYEQYF. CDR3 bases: TGTGCCACCAGCAGAGGGTTAAGCGCCACCTCCTACGAGCAGTACTTC.

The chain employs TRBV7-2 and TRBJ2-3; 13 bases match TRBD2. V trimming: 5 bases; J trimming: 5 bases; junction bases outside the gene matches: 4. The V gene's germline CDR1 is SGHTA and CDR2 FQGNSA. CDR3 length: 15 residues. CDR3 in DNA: TGTGCCAGCAGCACTAGCGGGAGGGTCCAAGATACGCAGTATTTT. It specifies CASSTSGRVQDTQYF.

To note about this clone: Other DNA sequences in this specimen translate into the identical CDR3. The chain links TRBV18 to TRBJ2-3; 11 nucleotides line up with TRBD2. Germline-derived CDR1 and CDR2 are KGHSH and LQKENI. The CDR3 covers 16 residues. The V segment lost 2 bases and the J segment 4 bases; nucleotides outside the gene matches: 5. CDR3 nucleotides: TGTGCCAGCTCACCATCTATAGCGGGAGGGCCAGATACGCAGTATTTT. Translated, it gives CASSPSIAGGPDTQYF. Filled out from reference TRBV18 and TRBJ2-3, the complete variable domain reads NAGVMQNPRHLVRRRGQEARLRCSPMKGHSHVYWYRQLPEEGLKFMVYLQKENIIDESGMPKERFSAEFPKEGPSILRIQQVVRGDSAAYFCASSPSIAGGPDTQYFGPGTRLTVL.